These T cell receptor beta chains were read from a single sample in a study of Tregs in tolerant kidney transplant recipients. Produced via immunoSEQ multiplex PCR; TCRdb's table is partial and in-frame only. The top ten hold approximately 10% of the sample, which has 60,000 to 70,000 clones, just under 95% seen once. The starting material was CD8+ T cells from blood, obtained before the transplant. Receptor source: a human donor who received a combined kidney and bone marrow transplant. Each CDR3 is given with its conserved first and last residue. Fields, in order: V gene, clone size, J gene, CDR3 protein. A row's size may be missing; if present it is once, few, many or a size class.

>TRBV4-2|.|TRBJ2-1
CASSGGLAGDNEQFF
>TRBV5-8|.|TRBJ1-5
CASSLGQNSNQPQHF
>TRBV19|.|TRBJ2-7
CASSPEEGLIYEQYF
>TRBV5-1|.|TRBJ2-2
CASGAANTGELFF
>TRBV9|.|TRBJ2-3
CATGAGAGTDTQYF
>TRBV9|once|TRBJ2-2
CASSVGRDSSNTGELFF
>TRBV7-2|.|TRBJ2-7
CASSWSGGNSYEQYF
>TRBV9|.|TRBJ2-7
CASSAMGTGGIYEQYF
>TRBV13|.|TRBJ2-2
CASSLTGVGAGELFF
>TRBV4-1|.|TRBJ2-6
CASSQTGGAVSVAGANVLTF
>TRBV13|.|TRBJ1-5
CASTLGPGGANQPQHF
>TRBV9|.|TRBJ2-1
CASSSGSSYNEQFF
>TRBV4-2|once|TRBJ2-7
CASSQHTDSLNEQYF
>TRBV4-1|.|TRBJ2-3
CASSQWGEGPNTQYF
>TRBV18|.|TRBJ2-7
CASSPLGTSGASYEQYF
>TRBV11-3|.|TRBJ2-2
CASSTRDLGAGELFF
>TRBV7-9|.|TRBJ2-2
CASSFSKYTGELFF
>TRBV28|.|TRBJ2-5
CASSLAREETQYF
>TRBV14|.|TRBJ2-1
CASSRGGTYNEQFF
>TRBV5-5|.|TRBJ2-1
CASSLAPGGPYNEQFF
>TRBV4-3|.|TRBJ2-3
CASSQDRGTSTDTQYF
>TRBV15|.|TRBJ1-4
CATSRGDNRATNEKLFF
>TRBV7-8|.|TRBJ2-7
CASSLLAGRSYEQYF
>TRBV7-9|once|TRBJ1-2
CASSSSLGQTLINYGYTF
>TRBV7-3|.|TRBJ2-3
CASSSVGGGAADTQYF
>TRBV9|.|TRBJ2-5
CASSARDSGSETQYF
>TRBV6-4|.|TRBJ2-1
CASSDRAGGPYNEQFF
>TRBV19|.|TRBJ2-7
CASSEVQGSYEQYF
>TRBV5-1|.|TRBJ2-7
CASSLVAGGSPSSYEQYF
>TRBV2|.|TRBJ2-3
CAIPTFGRGGTDTQYF
>TRBV27|.|TRBJ2-1
CASSSVFPEQFF